The present entry profiles one TCR beta chain with its context. This specimen comes from a study of blood T cell repertoires in COVID-19. Using immunoSEQ multiplex PCR, the repertoire was profiled, and TCRdb retains in-frame clones only, with some absent. This sample yields tens of thousands of clones, of which around 88% are seen a single time; over 3.5% belongs to the top ten. This CDR3 has 15 residues. The V gene's germline CDR1 is SEHNR and CDR2 FQNEAQ (reference sequence). V was cut by 5 bases and J by 6 bases, with 19 bases left in between. Sequenced sample: peripheral blood. The rearrangement joins TRBV7-9 to TRBJ2-5, with D perhaps matching TRBD2 (5 bases). The receptor was derived from a human donor in a cohort sampled during active COVID-19. This CDR3 reads CASSLKTPGSQTQYF. The CDR3, as DNA: TGTGCCAGCAGCCTTAAGACTCCGGGAAGTCAGACCCAGTACTTC.